This T cell receptor beta chain is from a study of blood T cell repertoires in COVID-19. Looking at the study overall: Material from acute and convalescent COVID-19 was sourced from the United States, Italy and Spain. Sources were T cells, B-cell-depleted T cells, or PBMCs; the material itself was cDNA or gDNA.

Profiling relied on immunoSEQ multiplex PCR, and the TCRdb table lists in-frame clones only, not all of them. Altogether 20,000 to 25,000 clones are present, about nine tenths being singletons, with the ten largest covering over 25%. V lost 4 bases and J lost 8, with 12 bases in between. Germline-derived CDR1 and CDR2 are LGHNA and YSLEER. The CDR3 loop spans 14 amino acids. The material sequenced was peripheral blood. The sequence was obtained from a woman between 65 and 79 years old with active COVID-19. The genes are TRBV4-3 and TRBJ1-6; a weak D match, TRBD1 (5 bases). CDR3 residues: CASSPADIDSPLHF. CDR3 nucleotide sequence: TGCGCCAGCAGCCCTGCGGACATCGATTCACCCCTCCACTTT.